This TCR beta chain was obtained from a study of blood T cell repertoires in COVID-19. Profiling relied on immunoSEQ multiplex PCR, and the TCRdb table lists in-frame clones only, not all of them. The profile shows about 310,000 clones, around 90% of them singletons. Trimming cost V 4 bases and J 1 base, with 14 bases left between them. The CDR3 is made up of 15 amino acids. CDR1 and CDR2 from the germline V gene are SGDLS and YYNGEE. J is TRBJ1-1 and V is TRBV9; D remains ambiguous. This TCR was sampled from a man in his late teens or twenties with active or convalescent COVID-19. The sequencing input was peripheral blood. The CDR3 sequence: CASSPIRLQNTEAFF. DNA for the CDR3: TGTGCCAGCAGCCCAATTAGACTCCAGAACACTGAAGCTTTCTTT. Based on the CDR3 plus reference TRBV9 and TRBJ1-1, the full variable domain is DSGVTQTPKHLITATGQRVTLRCSPRSGDLSVYWYQQSLDQGLQFLIQYYNGEERAKGNILERFSAQQFPDLHSELNLSSLELGDSALYFCASSPIRLQNTEAFFGQGTRLTVV.